This T cell receptor (beta chain) was captured in a study of human T cells and chemical hapten exposure. Time point indicated: pre-sensitization, week 0. Treatment reported: therapeutic diphenylcyclopropenone sensitization with weekly scalp DPC. TCRdb fed the RACE reads into MiXCR, producing one record per CDR3 protein. The sample lists approximately 260,000 distinct CDR3 sequences; just under 8% were seen once. This clonotype was seen at least ten times. J gave up 0 bases and V 6 bases, and 5 bases lay outside the gene matches. CDR3 size: 15 residues. From germline, CDR1 is SGHTA and CDR2 FQGNSA. Sequenced material: whole blood, taken in connection with sensitization to the hapten diphenylcyclopropenone (DPC). This chain joins TRBV7-2 and TRBJ2-1; the match to TRBD1 covers 7 bases. The TCR comes from a man between 18 and 29 years old with alopecia areata. Some clones in this sample may be carry-over from other donors' samples. The CDR3 DNA reads as TGTGCCAGCAGACCAGGGACAGACTCCTACAATGAGCAGTTCTTC. Its protein product is CASRPGTDSYNEQFF.